This T cell receptor beta chain was documented in a study of cytotoxic CD8 clonotypes in ibrutinib-treated CLL. Study as a whole: Partial response was seen in 25 or so patients and complete response in 2; after median roughly 66 months, about 15 stayed remitted, roughly 12 progressed. Samples had a mean of around 230,000 productive templates and tens of thousands of productive rearrangements.

Profiling relied on immunoSEQ multiplex PCR, and the TCRdb table lists in-frame clones only, not all of them. The sample carries about 43,000 clones, around 70% recorded once. From germline, CDR1 is SGHNT and CDR2 YYREEE (reference sequence). The CDR3 spans 16 residues. Trimming cost V 6 bases and J 7 bases; bases outside gene matches: 15. The chain combines TRBV5-4 with TRBJ1-1; 10 bases match TRBD1. Sequencing used PBMCs, obtained after 12 months of ibrutinib treatment. This TCR was sampled from a human donor with chronic lymphocytic leukemia. CDR3 nucleotides: TGTGCCAGCACACGACAGGGGGCGCTTTCGGGATATGAAGCTTTCTTT. This translates into CASTRQGALSGYEAFF.